This T cell receptor (beta chain) was identified during a study of blood T cell repertoires in COVID-19. Study-wide context: In each case, the material was cDNA or gDNA derived from T cells, B-cell-depleted T cells, or PBMCs.

The table came from immunoSEQ multiplex PCR; TCRdb's copy has only in-frame clones and leaves some out. The sample contains about 83,000 clones, 80% to 90% of which appear only once. Looked up from germline, CDR1 is SGDLS and CDR2 is YYNGEE. CDR3 length: 16 residues. V was clipped by 0 bases and J by 0 bases, with 7 bases between them. The V gene is TRBV9, the J gene TRBJ1-6, with no clear D. Sequences were obtained from peripheral blood. The sequence derives from a human donor in a cohort sampled during active COVID-19. This CDR3 reads CASSVAGTSYNSPLHF. DNA of the CDR3: TGTGCCAGCAGCGTAGCAGGAACCTCCTATAATTCACCCCTCCACTTT.